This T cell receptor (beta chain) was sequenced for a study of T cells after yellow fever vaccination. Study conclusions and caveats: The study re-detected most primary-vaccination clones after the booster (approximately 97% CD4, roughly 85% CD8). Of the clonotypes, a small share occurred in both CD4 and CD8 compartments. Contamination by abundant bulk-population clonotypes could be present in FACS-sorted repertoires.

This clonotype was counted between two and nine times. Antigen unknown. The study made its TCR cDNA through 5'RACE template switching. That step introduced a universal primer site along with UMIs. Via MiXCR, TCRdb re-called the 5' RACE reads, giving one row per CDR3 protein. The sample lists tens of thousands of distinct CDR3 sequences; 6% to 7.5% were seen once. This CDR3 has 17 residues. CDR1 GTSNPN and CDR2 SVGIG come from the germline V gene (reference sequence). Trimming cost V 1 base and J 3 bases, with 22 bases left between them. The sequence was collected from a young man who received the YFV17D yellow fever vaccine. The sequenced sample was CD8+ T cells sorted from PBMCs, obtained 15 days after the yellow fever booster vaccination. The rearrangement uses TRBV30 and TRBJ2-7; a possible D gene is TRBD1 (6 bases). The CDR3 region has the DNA TGTGCCTGGAGTGCGGACCCCGGCGAGGGACACGACTACGAGCAGTACTTC. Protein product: CAWSADPGEGHDYEQYF.